These 24 T cell receptor beta chains came from one sample sequenced in a study of shared clonotypes between healthy human individuals. The protocol was immunoSEQ multiplex PCR, while the TCRdb copy is restricted to in-frame clones and leaves out a portion. The sample yields about 2 million clones, around 96% seen once. Naive CD8 isolation took CD45RO-negative cells positively selected for CCR7 and excluded terminally differentiated effector memory CD45RA+ cells. The sample comprised naive CD8+ T cells sorted from blood. These receptors all come from a man younger than 35 in good health.

In nucleotides, the CDR3 is TGTGCCAGTGACACAGGTTTCACGAGCAATCAGCCCCAGCATTTT. Its protein is CASDTGFTSNQPQHF. The chain joins TRBV19 to TRBJ1-5; tentative D call: TRBD1 (5 bases). The CDR3 covers 15 residues. Germline CDR1 LNHDA, CDR2 SQIVND (reference sequence). Trimming cost V 8 bases and J 1 base, with 15 bases left between them.

V is TRBV27 and J is TRBJ2-7, with 8 bases lining up with TRBD2. The length of the CDR3 is 14 residues. The J segment lost 0 bases and the V segment lost 4 bases, leaving 2 bases of the junction unmatched. Germline values: CDR1 MNHEY, CDR2 SMNVEV (reference sequence). CDR3 nucleotides: TGTGCCAGCAGTTGGACTAGCAGCTCCTACGAGCAGTACTTC. This sequence encodes CASSWTSSSYEQYF.

The gene calls are TRBV13 and TRBJ2-1, with D possibly being TRBD1 (6 bases). The V gene's germline CDR1 is PRHDT and CDR2 FYEKMQ (reference sequence). V lost 5 bases and J lost 0, with 11 bases in between. The CDR3 contains 15 residues. CDR3 residues: CASSPMGASYNEQFF. CDR3 bases: TGTGCCAGCAGCCCCATGGGGGCCTCCTACAATGAGCAGTTCTTC.

Comments on this clone: The sample carries other DNA sequences with the same CDR3. J is TRBJ2-7 and V is TRBV28; D is unclear. This CDR3 is built from 12 residues. Germline CDR1 MDHEN, CDR2 SYDVKM. Trimming left V 8 bases short and J 0 bases short, with 8 bases between. DNA of the CDR3: TGTGCCAGCTCCCCTGTCTCCTACGAGCAGTACTTC. This codes for CASSPVSYEQYF.

V gene TRBV6-5 combines with J gene TRBJ2-5; no reliable D call. Trimming shortened V by 0 bases and J by 5 bases, and 10 bases separated the two germline ends. CDR1 MNHEY and CDR2 SVGAGI come from the germline V gene. CDR3 length: 14 amino acids. The CDR3 sequence is CASSYSAGWETQYF. The CDR3 region has the DNA TGTGCCAGCAGTTACTCGGCCGGGTGGGAGACCCAGTACTTC.

The chain has TRBV6-1 and TRBJ2-5, with a weak D call TRBD1 (7 bases). Between the trimmed V and J ends, which lost 0 bases and 0 bases, there was a span of 17 bases. The germline CDR1 and CDR2 sequences are MNHNS and SASEGT. CDR3 length: 18 residues. The CDR3 DNA reads TGTGCCAGCAGTGAAGCGCAGCAGGGGGGACTCTACCAAGAGACCCAGTACTTC. Protein product: CASSEAQQGGLYQETQYF.

The genes are TRBV5-5 and TRBJ2-7, with TRBD1 matching 8 bases. The J segment lost 4 bases and the V segment lost 4 bases, leaving 10 bases of the junction unmatched. This CDR3 is built from 15 residues. Looked up from germline, CDR1 is SGHKS and CDR2 is YYEKEE (reference sequence). In DNA, the CDR3 is TGTGCCAGCAGCCTAGCGACAGGGGAGGTTTACGAGCAGTACTTC. Its translation: CASSLATGEVYEQYF.

The rearrangement joins TRBV9 to TRBJ2-1, with D tentatively TRBD1 (5 bases). CDR1 is SGDLS, CDR2 YYNGEE, per germline. With 0 bases removed from V and 6 bases from J, the gap between germline ends came to 16 bases. This CDR3 spans 16 amino acids. The CDR3 spells CASSVDRQGTLNEQFF. The CDR3 bases are TGTGCCAGCAGCGTAGACAGGCAGGGAACCCTCAATGAGCAGTTCTTC. The full variable domain, rest sourced from reference TRBV9 and TRBJ2-1, is DSGVTQTPKHLITATGQRVTLRCSPRSGDLSVYWYQQSLDQGLQFLIQYYNGEERAKGNILERFSAQQFPDLHSELNLSSLELGDSALYFCASSVDRQGTLNEQFFGPGTRLTVL.

The rearrangement links TRBV19 to TRBJ2-6; 10 positions agree with TRBD1. The CDR3 is 17 amino acids. Germline trimming cut 6 bases from V and 0 bases from J; bases unmatched to any gene: 5. In germline, CDR1 is LNHDA, CDR2 SQIVND (reference sequence). CDR3: CASRRDRGNSGANVLTF. The CDR3 region has the DNA TGTGCCAGTAGACGGGACAGGGGAAACTCTGGGGCCAACGTCCTGACTTTC. Together with reference TRBV19 and TRBJ2-6, the CDR3 gives the full variable domain: DGGITQSPKYLFRKEGQNVTLSCEQNLNHDAMYWYRQDPGQGLRLIYYSQIVNDFQKGDIAEGYSVSREKKESFPLTVTSAQKNPTAFYLCASRRDRGNSGANVLTFGAGSRLTVL.

Comments on this clone: Other nucleotide sequences in the sample specify the same CDR3. V is TRBV10-2 and J is TRBJ2-7; D remains unclear. CDR3 length equals 12 residues. Germline V CDR1 and CDR2: WSHSY, SAAADI. Trimming took 5 bases from V and 1 from J, leaving 6 bases between them. CDR3 sequence reads: CASSSSSYEQYF. The CDR3 DNA reads as TGCGCCAGCAGTTCCAGTTCCTACGAGCAGTACTTC.

The V gene is TRBV4-1, the J gene TRBJ2-2; possible D gene TRBD1, 5 bases. CDR1 and CDR2 from the germline V gene are MGHRA and YSYEKL. The CDR3 length is 16 residues. Trimming left V 2 bases short and J 1 base short, with 11 bases between. CDR3 DNA: TGCGCCAGCAGCCAACAGGGCCTCGGGAACACCGGGGAGCTGTTTTTT. It yields the protein CASSQQGLGNTGELFF.

The J gene is TRBJ2-7, the V gene TRBV5-6; D unclear. V was clipped by 2 bases and J by 3 bases, with 12 bases between them. The CDR3 length is 14 residues. CDR1 and CDR2 from the germline V gene are SGHDT and YYEEEE. CDR3 protein: CASSLGPNHYEQYF. Here the CDR3 DNA reads TGTGCCAGCAGCTTAGGACCCAACCACTACGAGCAGTACTTC.

This clone was seen just once. This rearrangement joins TRBV4-1 to TRBJ2-3, with a possible D match to TRBD2 (6 bases). Germline lookup yields CDR1 MGHRA and CDR2 YSYEKL. With 4 bases removed from V and 2 bases from J, the gap between germline ends came to 16 bases. The CDR3 runs 16 residues. This chain's CDR3 is CASSLRTGGITDTQYF. The DNA for the CDR3 is TGCGCCAGCAGCCTTCGGACGGGCGGGATCACAGATACGCAGTATTTT.

The chain has TRBV5-1 and TRBJ2-6, with TRBD1 as a possible D gene (6 bases). Germline V gives CDR1 SGHRS, CDR2 YFSETQ. Trimming pared 5 bases from V and 2 bases from J, leaving 8 bases between. This CDR3 contains 14 residues. CDR3 coding DNA: TGCGCCAGCAGTCAGGGGACTGGGGCCAACGTCCTGACTTTC. Its translation is CASSQGTGANVLTF.

Only a few counts were recorded for this clone. The chain links TRBV30 to TRBJ1-5, with TRBD1 as a possible D gene (6 bases). Germline assignment: CDR1 GTSNPN and CDR2 SVGIG (reference sequence). V was pared by 1 base and J by 0 bases, with 10 bases between. There are 15 residues in the CDR3. The CDR3 bases are TGTGCCTGGAGTGCAGGGGATGCTAGCAATCAGCCCCAGCATTTT. Its translation is CAWSAGDASNQPQHF.

This clone was detected only once. The rearrangement links TRBV6-5 to TRBJ1-4, with D perhaps matching TRBD1 (6 bases). V was shortened by 10 bases and J by 3 bases, with 15 bases between the two germline ends. Germline V gene sequence: CDR1 MNHEY, CDR2 SVGAGI. CDR3 length: 14 amino acids. In nucleotides, the CDR3 is TGTGCCAAACCCAACAGGGAAGCTAATGAAAAACTGTTTTTT. Amino acids: CAKPNREANEKLFF.

This rearrangement joins TRBV27 to TRBJ2-7; 8 bases fit TRBD1. V gave up 7 bases and J gave up 3 bases; unmatched junction bases: 5. Germline-derived CDR1 and CDR2 are MNHEY and SMNVEV (reference sequence). This CDR3 spans 13 amino acids. CDR3 coding DNA: TGTGCCAGCACCACTACAGGGGGCTACGAGCAGTACTTC. It codes for CASTTTGGYEQYF.

The chain combines TRBV29-1 with TRBJ2-5, with a possible D match to TRBD1 (7 bases). The germline V gene encodes CDR1 SQVTM and CDR2 ANQGSEA. This CDR3 spans 13 amino acids. V dropped 2 bases and J dropped 5 bases, with 12 bases sitting between them. CDR3 sequence (DNA): TGCAGCGTTGAAACAGGGGCGGGGGAGACCCAGTACTTC. Protein sequence: CSVETGAGETQYF.

V gene TRBV28 combines with J gene TRBJ1-1, with a weak D call TRBD1 (5 bases). Germline values: CDR1 MDHEN, CDR2 SYDVKM. The CDR3 runs 16 residues. With 10 bases removed from V and 4 bases from J, the gap between germline ends came to 25 bases. CDR3 sequence (DNA): TGTGCCATCATACCTTCTCGGAAGGAGGGACCCACTGAAGCTTTCTTT. Amino acid sequence: CAIIPSRKEGPTEAFF.

The chain has TRBV2 and TRBJ1-2, with 8 positions matching TRBD1. CDR1 is SNHLY, CDR2 FYNNEI, per germline. This CDR3 contains 17 residues. Trimming took 2 bases from V and 5 from J; bases not matched to a gene: 13. In DNA, the CDR3 is TGTGCCAGCAGTGAATTTCTGTTGGGACAGGCGGGGTATGGCTACACCTTC. Its translation is CASSEFLLGQAGYGYTF. Full variable domain (missing parts from reference TRBV2 and TRBJ1-2): EPEVTQTPSHQVTQMGQEVILRCVPISNHLYFYWYRQILGQKVEFLVSFYNNEISEKSEIFDDQFSVERPDGSNFTLKIRSTKLEDSAMYFCASSEFLLGQAGYGYTFGSGTRLTVV.

The chain couples TRBV27 to TRBJ1-5; 8 bases map to TRBD1. Per the germline V gene, CDR1 is MNHEY and CDR2 is SMNVEV (reference sequence). The CDR3 totals 15 residues. Losses at the gene ends were 3 bases for V and 3 bases for J; bases not matched to a gene: 4. The CDR3 DNA sequence: TGTGCCAGCAGTTTGGTGACAGGGGTCAATCAGCCCCAGCATTTT. It encodes CASSLVTGVNQPQHF.

The chain combines TRBV5-4 with TRBJ1-1; no reliable D call. Germline loops: CDR1 SGHNT, CDR2 YYREEE (reference sequence). Trimming shortened V by 4 bases and J by 2 bases, and 3 bases separated the two germline ends. The CDR3 runs to 11 residues. DNA for the CDR3: TGTGCCAGCAGCGCCAACACTGAAGCTTTCTTT. Its translation is CASSANTEAFF.

This chain links TRBV28 with TRBJ1-5; D is ambiguous. The CDR3 covers 15 residues. Germline V gives CDR1 MDHEN, CDR2 SYDVKM. V was trimmed by 5 bases and J by 6 bases, leaving 17 bases between them. CDR3 sequence reads: CASSTSRVMSQPQHF. The CDR3 bases are TGTGCCAGCAGTACCTCTAGGGTTATGAGTCAGCCCCAGCATTTT.

The gene calls are TRBV12-5 and TRBJ1-1; D perhaps matches TRBD1 (5 bases). The CDR3 length is 12 residues. V was clipped by 3 bases and J by 7 bases, with 9 bases between them. Germline values: CDR1 LGHNT, CDR2 FRNRAP. CDR3 region: CASGLAGLEAFF. The CDR3 nucleotides read TGTGCTAGTGGTTTAGCGGGACTTGAAGCTTTCTTT.